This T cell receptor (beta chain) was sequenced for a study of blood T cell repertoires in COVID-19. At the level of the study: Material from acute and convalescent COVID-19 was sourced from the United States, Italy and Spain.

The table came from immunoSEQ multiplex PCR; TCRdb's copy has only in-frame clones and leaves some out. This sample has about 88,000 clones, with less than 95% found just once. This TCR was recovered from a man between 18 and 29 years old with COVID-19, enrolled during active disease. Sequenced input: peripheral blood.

The CDR3 reads CSVAGQVPGNTIYF. The CDR3 region has the DNA TGCAGCGTTGCCGGACAGGTTCCTGGAAACACCATATATTTT. The chain links TRBV29-1 to TRBJ1-3, with TRBD1 identical over 7 bases. The CDR3 runs 14 residues. Germline V lookup: CDR1 SQVTM, CDR2 ANQGSEA. V gave up 4 bases and J gave up 2 bases; unmatched junction bases: 5. Full variable domain (missing parts from reference TRBV29-1 and TRBJ1-3): SAVISQKPSRDICQRGTSLTIQCQVDSQVTMMFWYRQQPGQSLTLIATANQGSEATYESGFVIDKFPISRPNLTFSTLTVSNMSPEDSSIYLCSVAGQVPGNTIYFGEGSWLTVV.